The 12 T cell receptor beta chains below come from one sample, sequenced in a study of control samples from healthy donors and cancer patients (dated by TCRdb to about 2020). The library relied on the immunoSEQ multiplex PCR assay. Here the immuneACCESS table is served through TCRdb, limited to in-frame sequences with V and J called. Missing clones are a known gap in these copies; in checked studies unresolved V genes cover under half, and the rest lacks a known reason. For this sample there are approximately 110,000 clones; about nine tenths appear just once. Under 4.5% of the sample lies in the top ten. Sequences were obtained from blood. The receptors derive from a human donor in good health. The donor label of this sample is uncertain.

The chain recombines TRBV18 with TRBJ2-7, with 10 bases matching TRBD1. V lost 5 bases and J lost 6; bases outside the gene matches: 7. Germline CDR1 and CDR2: KGHSH and LQKENI. This CDR3 has 14 residues. The CDR3 DNA sequence: TGTGCCAGCTCAAGAGGGACAGGGGAGGGCGAGCAGTACTTC. Its protein is CASSRGTGEGEQYF.

This chain uses TRBV6-5 with TRBJ2-3; D unclear. The germline V gene has CDR1 MNHEY and CDR2 SVGAGI. Trimming took off 5 bases at V and 0 bases at J, with 12 bases between the two ends. This CDR3 contains 15 residues. The CDR3 loop reads CASSLTAMSTDTQYF. DNA for the CDR3: TGTGCCAGCAGTCTGACTGCTATGAGCACAGATACGCAGTATTTT.

This chain links TRBV7-7 with TRBJ2-1, with 8 bases fitting TRBD2. V was clipped by 3 bases and J by 8 bases; unmatched bases: 6. The CDR3 loop spans 14 amino acids. Germline assignment: CDR1 SSHAT and CDR2 FNYEAQ (reference sequence). CDR3 nucleotide sequence: TGTGCCAGCAGCTTGGGGCTAGCGGGCGATGAGCAGTTCTTC. Protein sequence: CASSLGLAGDEQFF.

The chain couples TRBV2 to TRBJ2-7; 7 bases agree with TRBD1. Germline V gives CDR1 SNHLY, CDR2 FYNNEI. The CDR3 loop spans 13 amino acids. V lost 4 bases to trimming and J lost 3 bases; unmatched junction nucleotides: 3. The chain's CDR3 is CASSVQGYYEQYF. In DNA form, the CDR3 reads TGTGCCAGCAGTGTACAGGGGTACTACGAGCAGTACTTC. The full variable domain, its missing parts supplied by reference TRBV2 and TRBJ2-7, is EPEVTQTPSHQVTQMGQEVILRCVPISNHLYFYWYRQILGQKVEFLVSFYNNEISEKSEIFDDQFSVERPDGSNFTLKIRSTKLEDSAMYFCASSVQGYYEQYFGPGTRLTVT.

The V and J genes are TRBV2 and TRBJ2-3; TRBD2 agrees at 10 bases. With 3 bases clipped from V and 5 bases from J, the junction kept 2 bases outside the gene matches. Germline V gene lookup returns CDR1 SNHLY and CDR2 FYNNEI. The CDR3 consists of 14 residues. The CDR3 sequence: CASSEGLAIDTQYF. CDR3 DNA: TGTGCCAGCAGTGAGGGACTAGCGATAGATACGCAGTATTTT.

In its sample, this clone was seen a few times. The chain links TRBV5-1 to TRBJ2-3, with D unclear. Trimming stripped 5 bases from V and 5 bases from J, with 15 bases between. Germline CDR1 and CDR2: SGHRS and YFSETQ. The length of the CDR3 is 14 residues. CDR3 DNA sequence: TGCGCCAGCAGAGTCGCAGAGCCTTTAGATACGCAGTATTTT. Translated: CASRVAEPLDTQYF.

This chain connects TRBV27 to TRBJ2-5; no clear D. CDR3 length equals 15 residues. The V end lost 5 bases, the J end lost 0 bases, and 13 bases lay between the germline ends. Germline V gene sequence: CDR1 MNHEY, CDR2 SMNVEV (reference sequence). DNA for the CDR3: TGTGCCAGCAGTCCCGGACCCCTGTACCAAGAGACCCAGTACTTC. Translated, it gives CASSPGPLYQETQYF.

The rearrangement joins TRBV7-8 to TRBJ2-1; 7 bases map to TRBD2. This CDR3 region has 16 residues. J lost 4 bases, V lost 4 bases, and 10 bases had no gene match. Germline CDR1 and CDR2: SGHVS and FQNEAQ. The CDR3 loop is CASSSFRGVHYNEQFF. As DNA, the CDR3 is TGTGCCAGCAGCTCATTTCGGGGGGTACATTACAATGAGCAGTTCTTC. Together with reference TRBV7-8 and TRBJ2-1, the CDR3 gives the full variable domain: GAGVSQSPRYKVAKRGQDVALRCDPISGHVSLFWYQQALGQGPEFLTYFQNEAQLDKSGLPSDRFFAERPEGSVSTLKIQRTQQEDSAVYLCASSSFRGVHYNEQFFGPGTRLTVL.

The genes are TRBV27 and TRBJ1-5, with TRBD1 as a possible D gene (6 bases). Trimming took off 6 bases at V and 5 bases at J, with 14 bases between the two ends. The CDR3 spans 14 residues. CDR1 and CDR2 (germline): MNHEY, SMNVEV (reference sequence). The DNA for the CDR3 is TGTGCCAGCAGGGACCTGGGACAACATCAGCCCCAGCATTTT. Protein: CASRDLGQHQPQHF.

The chain combines TRBV4-3 with TRBJ2-5; no definite D call. The CDR3 loop spans 13 amino acids. Germline assignment: CDR1 LGHNA and CDR2 YSLEER. Trimming cost V 4 bases and J 1 base, with 7 bases left between them. For the CDR3, the DNA is TGCGCCAGCAGCCCGACTCGCCAAGAGACCCAGTACTTC. Translation: CASSPTRQETQYF.

This sequence joins TRBV24-1 and TRBJ1-1; 7 bases are a match to TRBD1. V lost 3 bases to trimming and J lost 1 base; unmatched junction nucleotides: 4. Germline-derived CDR1 and CDR2 are KGHDR and SFDVKD. This CDR3 has 15 amino acids. The DNA of the CDR3 is TGTGCCACCAGTGATCGGGACAGCGGGAACACTGAAGCTTTCTTT. Protein: CATSDRDSGNTEAFF.

The chain carries TRBV24-1 and TRBJ2-7, with 10 bases that match TRBD1. The germline gives CDR1 KGHDR, CDR2 SFDVKD. The CDR3 spans 14 residues. The J segment lost 6 bases and the V segment lost 10 bases, leaving 11 bases of the junction unmatched. The CDR3 bases are TGTGCCACTCGAACCGGGACAGGGGCTCCCGAGCAGTACTTC. It codes for CATRTGTGAPEQYF.